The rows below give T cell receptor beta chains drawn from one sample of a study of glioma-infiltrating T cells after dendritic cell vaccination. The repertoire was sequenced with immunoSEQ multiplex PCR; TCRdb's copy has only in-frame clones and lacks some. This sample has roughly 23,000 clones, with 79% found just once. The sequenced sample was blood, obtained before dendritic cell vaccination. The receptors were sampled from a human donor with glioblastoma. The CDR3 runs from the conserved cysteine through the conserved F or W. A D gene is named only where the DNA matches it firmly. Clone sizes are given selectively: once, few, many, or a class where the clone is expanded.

cdr3_nt: TGCAGTGCTAGCACAGCAGATACGCAGTATTTT
cdr3_aa: CSASTADTQYF
j_call: TRBJ2-3
d_call: -
v_call: TRBV20-1
clone_size: few

cdr3_nt: TGTGCCAGCAGCGTACCCAGTGACAGAGCCACCGGGGAGCTGTTTTTT
cdr3_aa: CASSVPSDRATGELFF
j_call: TRBJ2-2
d_call: -
v_call: TRBV9
clone_size: once

cdr3_nt: TGTGCCATCAGTGAGTCTCAACAGGGGGGGATCTATGAGCAGTTCTTC
cdr3_aa: CAISESQQGGIYEQFF
j_call: TRBJ2-1
d_call: -
v_call: TRBV10-3
clone_size: -

cdr3_nt: TGTGCCAGCAGCCTCCGGGACTTAGCCGGGGAGCTGTTTTTT
cdr3_aa: CASSLRDLAGELFF
j_call: TRBJ2-2
d_call: -
v_call: TRBV9
clone_size: few

cdr3_nt: TGTGCCAGCAGTTTAGGATCAGCGAGCTCCTACGAGCAGTACTTC
cdr3_aa: CASSLGSASSYEQYF
j_call: TRBJ2-7
d_call: -
v_call: TRBV27
clone_size: -

cdr3_nt: TGTGCCAGCAGCTCACGACTAGCGGGAAATTCCGAGCAGTACTTC
cdr3_aa: CASSSRLAGNSEQYF
j_call: TRBJ2-7
d_call: TRBD2
v_call: TRBV14
clone_size: -

cdr3_nt: TGTGCCAGCAGGTACAGGGTATCAGCTGAAGCTTTCTTT
cdr3_aa: CASRYRVSAEAFF
j_call: TRBJ1-1
d_call: -
v_call: TRBV27
clone_size: -

cdr3_nt: TGCGCCAGCAGTTCAAACAGGGACGTCCGGTCCGAGCAGTACTTC
cdr3_aa: CASSSNRDVRSEQYF
j_call: TRBJ2-7
d_call: -
v_call: TRBV4-1
clone_size: -

cdr3_nt: TGTGCCAGCAGTCTGCAGGGAAGCTCCTACGAGCAGTACTTC
cdr3_aa: CASSLQGSSYEQYF
j_call: TRBJ2-7
d_call: -
v_call: TRBV2
clone_size: -

cdr3_nt: TGTGCCAGCAGCTTTAGGCGGGAAAACTTCTACGAGCAGTACTTC
cdr3_aa: CASSFRRENFYEQYF
j_call: TRBJ2-7
d_call: -
v_call: TRBV5-6
clone_size: -

cdr3_nt: TGTGCCAGCAGACGACAGGGGTATGGAAACACCATATATTTT
cdr3_aa: CASRRQGYGNTIYF
j_call: TRBJ1-3
d_call: TRBD1
v_call: TRBV28
clone_size: -

cdr3_nt: TGTGCCAGCAGAATTAGCGGGAGTTTCGATACGCAGTATTTT
cdr3_aa: CASRISGSFDTQYF
j_call: TRBJ2-3
d_call: TRBD2
v_call: TRBV6-1
clone_size: -

cdr3_nt: TGTGCCAGCAGCTTCGGACTAGCGGGATTTGGGGAGCAGTTCTTC
cdr3_aa: CASSFGLAGFGEQFF
j_call: TRBJ2-1
d_call: TRBD2
v_call: TRBV11-1
clone_size: -

cdr3_nt: TGCGCCAGCAGTCGCGCCTCCACGGATGAAAAACTGTTTTTT
cdr3_aa: CASSRASTDEKLFF
j_call: TRBJ1-4
d_call: -
v_call: TRBV5-1
clone_size: few

cdr3_nt: TGTGCCAGCAGCTTGGTGGCAGGGGGTTTGAGTTTGTACGAGCAGTACTTC
cdr3_aa: CASSLVAGGLSLYEQYF
j_call: TRBJ2-7
d_call: TRBD1
v_call: TRBV5-5
clone_size: -

cdr3_nt: TGTGCCAGCAGTTTATCACAGGGATTGTTCGATGGCTACACCTTC
cdr3_aa: CASSLSQGLFDGYTF
j_call: TRBJ1-2
d_call: -
v_call: TRBV27
clone_size: -

cdr3_nt: TGTGCCAGCACCCCAACAGGTCCCACCTACAATGAGCAGTTCTTC
cdr3_aa: CASTPTGPTYNEQFF
j_call: TRBJ2-1
d_call: -
v_call: TRBV28
clone_size: -

cdr3_nt: TGCGCCAGCAGCCGGACAGGGAAAGGTAAAGGTGAAAAACTGTTTTTT
cdr3_aa: CASSRTGKGKGEKLFF
j_call: TRBJ1-4
d_call: TRBD1
v_call: TRBV5-1
clone_size: -

cdr3_nt: TGTGCCAGCAGTCCCTGGACAGTAGGGGCCCAGTACTTC
cdr3_aa: CASSPWTVGAQYF
j_call: TRBJ2-5
d_call: -
v_call: TRBV27
clone_size: -

cdr3_nt: TGTGCCAGCAGTGAATCGGCCAGGGGTGCCCAGTACTTC
cdr3_aa: CASSESARGAQYF
j_call: TRBJ2-5
d_call: -
v_call: TRBV6-5
clone_size: few

cdr3_nt: TGTGCCAGCAGTTTATCGCCGGGAGGGCCCTGGAATGAGCAGTTCTTC
cdr3_aa: CASSLSPGGPWNEQFF
j_call: TRBJ2-1
d_call: TRBD2
v_call: TRBV27
clone_size: -

cdr3_nt: TGCGCCAGCACTACTACAGGGGGACAGGGCTACTACGAGCAGTACTTC
cdr3_aa: CASTTTGGQGYYEQYF
j_call: TRBJ2-7
d_call: TRBD1
v_call: TRBV5-1
clone_size: -

cdr3_nt: TGTGCCAGCAGCCAGACAGGGTCTAGGAAGCAGTTCTTC
cdr3_aa: CASSQTGSRKQFF
j_call: TRBJ2-1
d_call: TRBD1
v_call: TRBV16
clone_size: -

cdr3_nt: TGCGCCAGCAGACGGGGGACAGGGGATGAAAAACTGTTTTTT
cdr3_aa: CASRRGTGDEKLFF
j_call: TRBJ1-4
d_call: TRBD1
v_call: TRBV5-1
clone_size: medium-sized

cdr3_nt: TGTGCCAGCAGCTCGACAGGGGCCACAGATACGCAGTATTTT
cdr3_aa: CASSSTGATDTQYF
j_call: TRBJ2-3
d_call: TRBD1
v_call: TRBV5-6
clone_size: -

cdr3_nt: TGCAGCACCAATAGCTATGGCTACACCTTC
cdr3_aa: CSTNSYGYTF
j_call: TRBJ1-2
d_call: -
v_call: TRBV20-1
clone_size: -

cdr3_nt: TGTGCCAGCAGAATGGGGGGGGGCCCTGACACTGAAGCTTTCTTT
cdr3_aa: CASRMGGGPDTEAFF
j_call: TRBJ1-1
d_call: -
v_call: TRBV6-1
clone_size: -

cdr3_nt: TGTGCCAGCAGTTTGGCCCGCGGGGAGCAGTACTTC
cdr3_aa: CASSLARGEQYF
j_call: TRBJ2-7
d_call: -
v_call: TRBV6-1
clone_size: -

cdr3_nt: TGCGCCAGCAGCCTCGCGCACAGCCTCCCTAACTATGGCTACACCTTC
cdr3_aa: CASSLAHSLPNYGYTF
j_call: TRBJ1-2
d_call: -
v_call: TRBV4-3
clone_size: -

cdr3_nt: TGTGCCAGCAGTGAAGGAAGTAGCGGCCCCTACGAGCAGTACTTC
cdr3_aa: CASSEGSSGPYEQYF
j_call: TRBJ2-7
d_call: -
v_call: TRBV2
clone_size: -

cdr3_nt: TGTGCTAGTGGTCACGACAGGTCTGCCGGGGCTTTCTTT
cdr3_aa: CASGHDRSAGAFF
j_call: TRBJ1-1
d_call: -
v_call: TRBV12-5
clone_size: -

cdr3_nt: TGTGCCAGCAGTGAACTAGCGGGAGTTTCCCCCGAGCAGTACTTC
cdr3_aa: CASSELAGVSPEQYF
j_call: TRBJ2-7
d_call: TRBD2
v_call: TRBV2
clone_size: few

cdr3_nt: TGTGCCAGCAGATTGACAGGGGTTCGGGGCTACACCTTC
cdr3_aa: CASRLTGVRGYTF
j_call: TRBJ1-2
d_call: TRBD1
v_call: TRBV6-5
clone_size: few

cdr3_nt: TGTGCCAGCAGTGTCAGGGGGCAGGATTCACCCCTCCACTTT
cdr3_aa: CASSVRGQDSPLHF
j_call: TRBJ1-6
d_call: TRBD1
v_call: TRBV6-5
clone_size: -

cdr3_nt: TGTGCCTGGAGTGGCCAGGGGTACGGTGGCTACACCTTC
cdr3_aa: CAWSGQGYGGYTF
j_call: TRBJ1-2
d_call: -
v_call: TRBV30
clone_size: -

cdr3_nt: TGCGCCAGCAGCCAATTAGCGGGAGGGAACACCGGGGAGCTGTTTTTT
cdr3_aa: CASSQLAGGNTGELFF
j_call: TRBJ2-2
d_call: TRBD2
v_call: TRBV4-3
clone_size: -

cdr3_nt: TGTGCCAGCAGCCCACGGACAGGGGGGGACACTGAAGCTTTCTTT
cdr3_aa: CASSPRTGGDTEAFF
j_call: TRBJ1-1
d_call: TRBD1
v_call: TRBV7-9
clone_size: few

cdr3_nt: TGCAGCGTTGAATCGGGTAACTATGGCTACACCTTC
cdr3_aa: CSVESGNYGYTF
j_call: TRBJ1-2
d_call: -
v_call: TRBV29-1
clone_size: -

cdr3_nt: TGTGCCAGCAAAGGGGACTCCTACGAGCAGTACTTC
cdr3_aa: CASKGDSYEQYF
j_call: TRBJ2-7
d_call: -
v_call: TRBV6-5
clone_size: few

cdr3_nt: TGCGCCAGCAGCTTCCAGGGCCCCCCGTCGGAGACCCAGTACTTC
cdr3_aa: CASSFQGPPSETQYF
j_call: TRBJ2-5
d_call: -
v_call: TRBV5-1
clone_size: once

cdr3_nt: TGTGCCAGCGGAGGGAGGAGTCCGGGACTGCGACACGTCGCCTCTGGGGCCAACGTCCTGACTTTC
cdr3_aa: CASGGRSPGLRHVASGANVLTF
j_call: TRBJ2-6
d_call: -
v_call: TRBV27
clone_size: -

cdr3_nt: TGTGCCAGCAGTGACTCGGTGGCGGGAGGGCCCTCTGAGCAGTTCTTC
cdr3_aa: CASSDSVAGGPSEQFF
j_call: TRBJ2-1
d_call: TRBD2
v_call: TRBV6-4
clone_size: -

cdr3_nt: TGCGCCAGCAGTCTCGGGGGAGGGTTGACAGATACGCAGTATTTT
cdr3_aa: CASSLGGGLTDTQYF
j_call: TRBJ2-3
d_call: TRBD2
v_call: TRBV5-1
clone_size: -

cdr3_nt: TGTGCCAGCAGCTTAAACAGGGGCCAAGAGACCCAGTACTTC
cdr3_aa: CASSLNRGQETQYF
j_call: TRBJ2-5
d_call: TRBD1
v_call: TRBV5-5
clone_size: -

cdr3_nt: TGTGCCACCAGGACTAGCGGGAGCCTAAGAGCTGAGCAGTTCTTC
cdr3_aa: CATRTSGSLRAEQFF
j_call: TRBJ2-1
d_call: TRBD2
v_call: TRBV28
clone_size: -

cdr3_nt: TGCAGCGTCCTAGTTTCCGGGGAGCTGTTTTTT
cdr3_aa: CSVLVSGELFF
j_call: TRBJ2-2
d_call: -
v_call: TRBV29-1
clone_size: -

cdr3_nt: TGCAGCGCCGATCAGGGGGCGTTCACTGAAGCTTTCTTT
cdr3_aa: CSADQGAFTEAFF
j_call: TRBJ1-1
d_call: TRBD1
v_call: TRBV29-1
clone_size: -

cdr3_nt: TGTGCCAGCAGCTTCTACGGCTACAATGAGCAGTTCTTC
cdr3_aa: CASSFYGYNEQFF
j_call: TRBJ2-1
d_call: -
v_call: TRBV7-2
clone_size: -

cdr3_nt: TGCGCCAGCAGCGCCTCTACTAGCGCCTACACAGATACGCAGTATTTT
cdr3_aa: CASSASTSAYTDTQYF
j_call: TRBJ2-3
d_call: TRBD2
v_call: TRBV5-1
clone_size: -

cdr3_nt: TGTGCCAGCAGCTTGGGACAGTTAGACACCGGGGAGCTGTTTTTT
cdr3_aa: CASSLGQLDTGELFF
j_call: TRBJ2-2
d_call: TRBD1
v_call: TRBV7-2
clone_size: -

cdr3_nt: TGCGCCAGCAGCCAAGATGGGGGGAGCTATGGCTACACCTTC
cdr3_aa: CASSQDGGSYGYTF
j_call: TRBJ1-2
d_call: -
v_call: TRBV4-3
clone_size: -

cdr3_nt: TGTGCCAGTAGTATAACCTTTAGTAGCAATGAGCAGTTCTTC
cdr3_aa: CASSITFSSNEQFF
j_call: TRBJ2-1
d_call: -
v_call: TRBV19
clone_size: -

cdr3_nt: TGTGCCAGCAGACCGCACAGGGTTGGGGGTGAGACCCAGTACTTC
cdr3_aa: CASRPHRVGGETQYF
j_call: TRBJ2-5
d_call: -
v_call: TRBV7-8
clone_size: -